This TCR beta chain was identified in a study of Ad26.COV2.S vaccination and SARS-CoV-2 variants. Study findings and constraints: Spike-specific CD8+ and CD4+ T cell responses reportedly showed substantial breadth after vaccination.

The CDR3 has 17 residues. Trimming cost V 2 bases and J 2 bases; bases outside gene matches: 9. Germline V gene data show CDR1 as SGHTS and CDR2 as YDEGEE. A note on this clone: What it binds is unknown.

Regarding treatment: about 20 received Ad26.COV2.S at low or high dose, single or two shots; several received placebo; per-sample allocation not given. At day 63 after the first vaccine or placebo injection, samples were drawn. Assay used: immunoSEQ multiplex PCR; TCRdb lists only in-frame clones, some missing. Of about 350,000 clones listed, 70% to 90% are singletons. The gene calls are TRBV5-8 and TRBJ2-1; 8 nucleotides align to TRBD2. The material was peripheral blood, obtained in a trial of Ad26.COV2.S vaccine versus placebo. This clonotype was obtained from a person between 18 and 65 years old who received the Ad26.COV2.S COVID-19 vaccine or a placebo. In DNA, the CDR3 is TGTGCCAGCAGCTTTGAGATAGCGGGAACTACCTACAATGAGCAGTTCTTC. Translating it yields CASSFEIAGTTYNEQFF.